The next 21 T cell receptor beta chains were all read from a single sample in a study of blood T cell repertoires in COVID-19. Clones were sequenced by immunoSEQ multiplex PCR, and TCRdb holds only the in-frame ones, with some missing. This sample carries 200,000 to 250,000 clones, around 83% of them seen once, and the ten largest clones take roughly 7.4%. Sequencing was carried out using peripheral blood. The receptors originated from a woman between 45 and 65 years old with acute or convalescent COVID-19.

The chain carries TRBV6-5 and TRBJ1-2, with 10 bases aligning to TRBD1. The CDR3 runs to 13 residues. Germline V gives CDR1 MNHEY, CDR2 SVGAGI. V was clipped by 4 bases and J by 6 bases; unmatched bases: 2. CDR3 nucleotide sequence: TGTGCCAGCAGTTGGGGACAGGGGAATGGCTACACCTTC. Translating gives CASSWGQGNGYTF.

The chain is built from TRBV6-5 and TRBJ1-3; D remains unclear. The CDR3 loop spans 15 amino acids. Between the trimmed V and J ends, which lost 2 bases and 0 bases, there was a span of 8 bases. Germline lookup yields CDR1 MNHEY and CDR2 SVGAGI. The CDR3 DNA reads TGTGCCAGCAGTTACGACACGAGCTCTGGAAACACCATATATTTT. As protein: CASSYDTSSGNTIYF.

Only one count was recorded for this clone. The V call is TRBV29-1, the J call TRBJ2-3; a weak D match, TRBD2 (6 bases). Trimming removed 8 bases from V and 0 bases from J, with 15 bases in between. The CDR3 is 14 amino acids. Germline V lookup: CDR1 SQVTM, CDR2 ANQGSEA. The CDR3 DNA reads as TGCAGCTTGGGGGGTCTTGCGAGCACAGATACGCAGTATTTT. Encoded protein: CSLGGLASTDTQYF.

There are a few counts of this clone. The J gene is TRBJ2-2, the V gene TRBV25-1, with no clear D. V was trimmed by 1 base and J by 0 bases, leaving 15 bases between them. Per germline, CDR1 MGHDK and CDR2 SYGVNS. The length of the CDR3 is 18 residues. CDR3: CASSESYTRGANTGELFF. The CDR3 coding sequence is TGTGCCAGCAGTGAATCCTATACCCGCGGTGCGAACACCGGGGAGCTGTTTTTT.

This clone was counted a single time. This sequence joins TRBV20-1 and TRBJ1-2, with unresolved D. This CDR3 region has 11 residues. With 2 bases removed from V and 8 bases from J, the gap between germline ends came to 9 bases. Germline CDR1 is DFQATT and CDR2 is SNEGSKA (reference sequence). CDR3 region: CSARQQVGYTF. CDR3 sequence (DNA): TGCAGTGCTAGACAGCAGGTGGGCTACACCTTC.

The rearrangement uses TRBV7-8 and TRBJ1-4; D is undetermined. V was trimmed by 0 bases and J by 3 bases, leaving 11 bases between them. There are 16 residues in the CDR3. CDR1 and CDR2 (germline): SGHVS, FQNEAQ. CDR3 sequence reads: CASSLASWGANEKLFF. In DNA, the CDR3 is TGTGCCAGCAGCTTAGCGAGTTGGGGAGCTAATGAAAAACTGTTTTTT.

This sequence joins TRBV7-2 and TRBJ1-6; 8 bases match TRBD1. Germline CDR1 is SGHTA and CDR2 is FQGNSA. The CDR3 extends over 14 amino acids. Unmatched junction bases numbered 7, after V lost 5 bases and J lost 10 bases. In DNA form, the CDR3 reads TGTGCCAGCAGCCTGGGACAGGTTTTATCACCCCTCCACTTT. It specifies CASSLGQVLSPLHF. The full variable domain, completed using reference TRBV7-2 and TRBJ1-6, is GAGVSQSPSNKVTEKGKDVELRCDPISGHTALYWYRQSLGQGLEFLIYFQGNSAPDKSGLPSDRFSAERTGGSVSTLTIQRTQQEDSAVYLCASSLGQVLSPLHFGNGTRLTVT.

This sequence joins TRBV27 and TRBJ1-2; D is perhaps TRBD1 (5 bases). CDR3 length: 13 amino acids. Germline assignment: CDR1 MNHEY and CDR2 SMNVEV (reference sequence). V was clipped by 2 bases and J by 5 bases, with 9 bases between them. In nucleotides, the CDR3 is TGTGCCAGCAGTTTAACCCCAGGGTATGGCTACACCTTC. As protein: CASSLTPGYGYTF.

This clone occurred once. The V and J genes are TRBV5-1 and TRBJ2-5, with 7 bases that match TRBD1. CDR3 length: 15 residues. CDR1 and CDR2 from the germline V gene are SGHRS and YFSETQ. Losses at the gene ends were 5 bases for V and 5 bases for J; bases not matched to a gene: 12. CDR3 coding DNA: TGCGCCAGCAGGACGACAGGGCCCGCCGGGGAGACCCAGTACTTC. Its translation is CASRTTGPAGETQYF.

The J gene is TRBJ2-7, the V gene TRBV29-1, with a tentative D call TRBD1 (5 bases). CDR1 and CDR2 from the germline V gene are SQVTM and ANQGSEA. The CDR3 runs 13 residues. CDR3 sequence reads: CGSQVRVSYEQYF. The CDR3 nucleotides are TGCGGATCGCAAGTCAGGGTATCCTACGAGCAGTACTTC.

This sequence joins TRBV28 and TRBJ2-7; no clear D. The CDR3 has 13 amino acids. Trimming left V 2 bases short and J 2 bases short, with 7 bases between. Germline values: CDR1 MDHEN, CDR2 SYDVKM. CDR3 nucleotides: TGTGCCAGCAGTTTAGCCAGAACCTACGAGCAGTACTTC. It translates to CASSLARTYEQYF.

This clone was detected only once. The genes are TRBV7-9 and TRBJ1-6, with 10 positions matching TRBD1. The CDR3 is 17 residues long. CDR1 is SEHNR and CDR2 is FQNEAQ in the germline V gene (reference sequence). Germline trimming cut 5 bases from V and 10 bases from J; bases unmatched to any gene: 14. The CDR3 DNA reads as TGTGCCAGCAGCGCCCTCGCCGGGACAGGGGTCGACTCACCCCTCCACTTT. This translates into CASSALAGTGVDSPLHF.

On this clone: This specimen includes other DNA sequences encoding the same CDR3. V usage is TRBV6-2 or TRBV6-3 and J usage is TRBJ1-5, with 9 bases lining up with TRBD1. Losses at the gene ends were 2 bases for V and 5 bases for J; bases not matched to a gene: 4. Germline V gene sequence: CDR1 MNHEY, CDR2 SVGEGT. CDR3 length: 15 amino acids. This CDR3 reads CASSYPGQGDQPQHF. The CDR3 nucleotides are TGTGCCAGCAGTTACCCGGGACAGGGTGATCAGCCCCAGCATTTT.

This chain connects TRBV6-1 to TRBJ2-7; D ambiguous. The CDR3 is made up of 15 amino acids. With 0 bases removed from V and 1 base from J, the gap between germline ends came to 10 bases. The germline V gene encodes CDR1 MNHNS and CDR2 SASEGT. The CDR3 region has the DNA TGTGCCAGCAGTGAAGCGATGGTTGAGTCCTACGAGCAGTACTTC. This encodes CASSEAMVESYEQYF.

This chain joins TRBV21-1 and TRBJ1-3. TRBV21-1 is given as a pseudogene. This CDR3 has 14 residues. For the CDR3, the DNA is TGTGCCAGCAGCAAACCAAAGAGCGGAAACACCATATATTTT. Residues: CASSKPKSGNTIYF.

The gene calls are TRBV7-2 and TRBJ2-7, with a weak D call TRBD1 (5 bases). The germline gives CDR1 SGHTA, CDR2 FQGNSA. Deletions cut 1 base from V and 0 bases from J, with 13 bases between. The CDR3 covers 16 residues. CDR3 DNA: TGTGCCAGCAGCTTAGGGGGCCAGGCATTCTCCTACGAGCAGTACTTC. It translates to CASSLGGQAFSYEQYF.

V and J are TRBV27 and TRBJ2-1; possible D gene TRBD1, 5 bases. Trimming removed 6 bases at V and 0 bases at J, with 15 bases between. This CDR3 comprises 16 residues. Germline CDR1 and CDR2: MNHEY and SMNVEV (reference sequence). The DNA for the CDR3 is TGTGCCAGCAGACTGACCACAGGACACTCCTACAATGAGCAGTTCTTC. This translates into CASRLTTGHSYNEQFF.

The rearrangement joins TRBV7-2 to TRBJ1-4; 7 bases align to TRBD1. After removal of 6 bases from V and 11 bases from J, the junction contained 15 bases not matched to a gene. Germline-derived CDR1 and CDR2 are SGHTA and FQGNSA. CDR3 size: 15 residues. The CDR3 loop is CASRPTSGTVGKLFF. In DNA form, the CDR3 reads TGTGCCAGCAGACCAACGTCCGGGACAGTCGGGAAACTGTTTTTT.

This chain joins TRBV5-1 and TRBJ1-2, with TRBD1 identical over 7 bases. The junction had 12 bases not matched to a gene; V was cut back by 1 base and J by 3 bases. This CDR3 contains 17 residues. From germline, CDR1 is SGHRS and CDR2 YFSETQ. This CDR3 reads CASSLTSRTGGYYGYTF. CDR3 in DNA: TGCGCCAGCAGCTTGACATCTCGGACAGGCGGCTACTATGGCTACACCTTC.

This sequence joins TRBV7-6 and TRBJ2-1; 7 bases agree with TRBD1. The CDR3 runs 17 residues. J was trimmed by 4 bases and V by 5 bases; bases with no gene match: 14. The germline CDR1 and CDR2 sequences are SGHVS and FNYEAQ. CDR3 region: CASSPEEGGPWYNEQFF. The CDR3 DNA follows: TGTGCCAGCAGCCCCGAGGAAGGGGGCCCGTGGTACAATGAGCAGTTCTTC.

The CDR3 sequence: CASRTGGGTGELFF. CDR3 coding DNA: TGTGCCAGCAGAACAGGGGGCGGCACCGGGGAGCTGTTTTTT. The chain is built from TRBV6-5 and TRBJ2-2; TRBD1 matches at 9 bases. This CDR3 has 14 amino acids. With V trimmed by 6 bases and J by 4 bases, 3 bases remained unmatched. Germline V lookup: CDR1 MNHEY, CDR2 SVGAGI.